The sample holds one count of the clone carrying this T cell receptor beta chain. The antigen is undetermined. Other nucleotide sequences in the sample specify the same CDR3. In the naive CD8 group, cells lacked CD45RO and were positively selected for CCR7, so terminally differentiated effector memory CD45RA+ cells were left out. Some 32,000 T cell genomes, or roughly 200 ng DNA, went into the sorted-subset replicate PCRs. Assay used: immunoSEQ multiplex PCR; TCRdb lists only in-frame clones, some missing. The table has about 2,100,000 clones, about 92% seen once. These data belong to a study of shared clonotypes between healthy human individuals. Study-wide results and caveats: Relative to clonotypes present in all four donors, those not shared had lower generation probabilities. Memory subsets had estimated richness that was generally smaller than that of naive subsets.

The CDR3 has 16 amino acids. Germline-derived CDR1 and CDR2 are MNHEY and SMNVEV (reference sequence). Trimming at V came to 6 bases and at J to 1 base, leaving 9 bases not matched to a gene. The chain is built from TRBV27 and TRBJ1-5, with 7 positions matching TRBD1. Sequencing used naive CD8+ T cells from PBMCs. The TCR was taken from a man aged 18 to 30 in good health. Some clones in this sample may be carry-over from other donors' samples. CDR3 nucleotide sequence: TGTGCCAGCAGCCCTTCCACAGGGGAAAGCAATCAGCCCCAGCATTTT. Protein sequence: CASSPSTGESNQPQHF.